This is a list of T cell receptor beta chains from one sample in a study of beta chain features in type 1 diabetes. Clones were read by immunoSEQ multiplex PCR, and TCRdb kept only the in-frame ones, dropping some. Among 900,000 or so clones listed, around a sixth were seen once. Sequencing input: naive CD4+ T cells from blood. All receptors derive from a woman between 18 and 29 years old in good health. The CDR3 runs from the conserved cysteine through the conserved F or W. D genes are given only for firm matches. Rows may omit the clone size; those that give it use once, few, many or a size class.

clone_size	d_call	v_call	j_call	cdr3_nt	cdr3_aa
few	-	TRBV27	TRBJ1-4	TGTGCCAGCAGACACGCGGGACTTGATGAAAAACTGTTTTTT	CASRHAGLDEKLFF
few	TRBD1	TRBV19	TRBJ1-5	TGTGCCAGTAGTGGGACAGGTAATCAGCCCCAGCATTTT	CASSGTGNQPQHF
few	-	TRBV28	TRBJ1-5	TGTGCCAGCAGTTTTTGGGGTGATCAGCCCCAGCATTTT	CASSFWGDQPQHF
-	-	TRBV7-6	TRBJ2-7	TGTGCCAGCAGCTCCCCCGAGCTAGCGCCAACGAAAGGAGGTCGCGAGCAGTACTTC	CASSSPELAPTKGGREQYF
-	-	TRBV28	TRBJ2-5	TGTGCCAGCAGTTTGAGCTCAGGGGAAAGGGCCCAGTACTTC	CASSLSSGERAQYF
-	TRBD1	TRBV19	TRBJ2-3	TGTGCCAGTCGGGGACAGGGGGCGGTGACAGATACGCAGTATTTT	CASRGQGAVTDTQYF
few	TRBD2	TRBV29-1	TRBJ2-1	TGCAGCGGCTTGGGACTAGCGGGAGGGCTTGAGCAGTTCTTC	CSGLGLAGGLEQFF
few	TRBD2	TRBV2	TRBJ2-7	TGTGCCAGCAGTGAAGCGCGGGGGGCGTCCTACGAGCAGTACTTC	CASSEARGASYEQYF
few	TRBD2	TRBV5-5	TRBJ2-3	TGTGCCAGCAGCACGCGGACTAGCGGAGCCTCCGGGGTTACGCAGTATTTT	CASSTRTSGASGVTQYF
few	-	TRBV6-6	TRBJ2-7	TGTGCCAGCAGTATTCAGGGGTCGGGCGAGCAGTACTTC	CASSIQGSGEQYF
-	-	TRBV6-6	TRBJ1-3	TGTGCCAGCAGTTACCTCTCTGGAAACACCATATATTTT	CASSYLSGNTIYF
many	TRBD2	TRBV5-8	TRBJ2-1	TGTGCCACCACGAGGAGATGGCGGGAGTTCGGTGAGCAGTTCTTC	CATTRRWREFGEQFF
-	-	TRBV11-2	TRBJ2-1	TGTGCCAGCAGCATTAGTAGTTCCTACAATGAGCAGTTCTTC	CASSISSSYNEQFF
-	TRBD1	TRBV27	TRBJ1-5	TGTGCCAGCAGTTCTACTCGGACAGGGAATCAGCCCCAGCATTTT	CASSSTRTGNQPQHF
once	-	TRBV23-1	TRBJ1-5	TGTGCCAGCAGCTCGTCAGGGTGGGGCAATCAGCCCCAGCATTTT	CASSSSGWGNQPQHF
few	TRBD1	TRBV19	TRBJ2-1	TGTGCCAGTAGATTGGGGACAGCCTACAATGAGCAGTTCTTC	CASRLGTAYNEQFF
-	-	TRBV13	TRBJ2-1	TGTGCCACCCAGTCCGGGACTCGATATAACAATGAGCAGTTCTTC	CATQSGTRYNNEQFF
-	-	TRBV9	TRBJ2-2	TGTGCCAGCAGCCCAAGGACAGCGAACACCGGGGAGCTGTTTTTT	CASSPRTANTGELFF
-	TRBD2	TRBV7-2	TRBJ2-7	TGTGCCAGCAGCTCGGGGAGGGCCTACGAGCAGTACTTC	CASSSGRAYEQYF
few	-	TRBV4-2	TRBJ1-4	TGTGCCAGCAGCGCAAACAGGAAGAATGAAAAACTGTTTTTT	CASSANRKNEKLFF
-	TRBD2	TRBV28	TRBJ2-1	TGTGCCAGCAGATCTAGTAGCGGGAGAGGTTTCAATGAGCAGTTCTTC	CASRSSSGRGFNEQFF
-	-	TRBV6-6	TRBJ2-4	TGTGCCAGCAGTTACCCGGGACCTCAGGGAGACATTCAGTACTTC	CASSYPGPQGDIQYF
-	-	TRBV10-3	TRBJ2-7	TGTGCCATCAGTGTAGGCGGGGACACCTACGAGCAGTACTTC	CAISVGGDTYEQYF
few	TRBD2	TRBV5-4	TRBJ2-1	TGTGCCAGCAGCTTGGGGACTAGGCTTGGTGAGCAGTTCTTC	CASSLGTRLGEQFF
-	-	TRBV7-2	TRBJ2-7	TGTGCCAGCAGCCAACGGGGGCAGGGGACCTACGAGCAGTACTTC	CASSQRGQGTYEQYF
-	-	TRBV6-5	TRBJ2-7	TGTGCCAGCAGCCGACAGCTTTCTCTAGTCTACGAGCAGTACTTC	CASSRQLSLVYEQYF
-	-	TRBV7-9	TRBJ2-3	TGTGCCAGCAGCTTAGAATTAACCCCGGATACGCAGTATTTT	CASSLELTPDTQYF
few	TRBD2	TRBV7-9	TRBJ2-1	TGTGCCAGCAGCCCTACTGGGGCGGGAGATAGCGGCAATGAGCAGTTCTTC	CASSPTGAGDSGNEQFF
-	-	TRBV15	TRBJ2-3	TGTGCCACCAGCAGAGCGTCCAGGGCAGATACGCAGTATTTT	CATSRASRADTQYF
few	-	TRBV4-1	TRBJ2-5	TGCGCCAGCAGCCAAGCCCAGACTCAGGAGACCCAGTACTTC	CASSQAQTQETQYF
-	-	TRBV6-5	TRBJ1-5	TGTGCCAGCAGTTACTCGTACGGGATTGAACAGCCCCAGCATTTT	CASSYSYGIEQPQHF
-	TRBD1	TRBV6-6	TRBJ2-3	TGTGCCATCGGGGACAGGGAGAGGGATACGCAGTATTTT	CAIGDRERDTQYF
-	TRBD2	TRBV9	TRBJ2-5	TGTGCCAGCAGCTTAGCGCTGAGCGGGAGTGGTAGGGAGACCCAGTACTTC	CASSLALSGSGRETQYF
few	-	TRBV19	TRBJ1-5	TGTGCCAGTAGTATAGTAGAGAATCAGCCCCAGCATTTT	CASSIVENQPQHF